This entry concerns a single TCR beta chain. The antigen remains undetermined. Per germline, CDR1 SGHVS and CDR2 FQNEAQ. This CDR3 spans 15 amino acids. Trimming stripped 1 base from V and 2 bases from J, with 10 bases between. These data originate in a study of cytotoxic CD8 clonotypes in ibrutinib-treated CLL. In the study overall: Results showed approximately 25 partial and 2 complete responses; following median approximately 69 months, roughly 14 remained remitted, about twelve advanced. Response samples followed a median about 12 months of treatment, range 6 to 36.

Sequencing was performed with immunoSEQ multiplex PCR; in TCRdb, only in-frame clones are kept and a portion is missing. The sample yields 50,000 to 70,000 clones, roughly 49% seen once. General study results and limits: Public clonotypes (which were uncommon) either contracted or remained stable on treatment.

Cryopreserved PBMCs yielded 1.5 to 2 micrograms of genomic DNA for TCR beta libraries. This clonotype was obtained from a human donor with chronic lymphocytic leukemia. The gene calls are TRBV7-8 and TRBJ2-3; unclear D gene. The source material was PBMCs, sampled at disease progression, from a patient treated with ibrutinib. The DNA of the CDR3 is TGTGCCAGCAGCTTAGATCCGGATCACACAGATACGCAGTATTTT. Translation gives CASSLDPDHTDTQYF.